The rows below give T cell receptor beta chains drawn from one sample of a study of blood T cell repertoires in COVID-19. TCRdb's copy holds only in-frame clones and misses some; the assay was immunoSEQ multiplex PCR. The sample has fewer than 350,000 clones, 89% seen once. Sequenced input: PBMCs or T cells enriched from blood (not recorded which). The receptors originated from a man aged 55-75 years who had recovered from COVID-19. CDR3s include the opening cysteine and the closing phenylalanine or tryptophan. D genes are given only for firm matches. Size is stated for part of the rows, as once, few or many counts, or as a class when the clone is expanded.

cdr3_aa cdr3_nt d_call j_call clone_size v_call
CASSEPPGQGAFF TGTGCCAGCAGTGAACCCCCTGGACAGGGTGCTTTCTTT TRBD1 TRBJ1-1 NA TRBV6-1
CAWSFRERKPQHF TGTGCCTGGAGTTTCCGGGAGAGAAAGCCCCAGCATTTT NA TRBJ1-5 NA TRBV30
CASSFTRSSYNEQFF TGTGCCAGCAGCTTTACCAGAAGCTCCTACAATGAGCAGTTCTTC NA TRBJ2-1 NA TRBV7-3
CASRQAGGPVEQFF TGTGCCAGCAGACAAGCGGGAGGGCCCGTTGAGCAGTTCTTC TRBD2 TRBJ2-1 NA TRBV27
CASSYLAGGGIIEQFF TGCGCCAGCAGTTATCTAGCGGGAGGTGGCATTATCGAACAGTTCTTC TRBD2 TRBJ2-1 NA TRBV5-1
CASSSPSVTDTQYF TGTGCCAGCAGCTCTCCTAGCGTCACAGATACGCAGTATTTT NA TRBJ2-3 NA TRBV5-6
CASSSQGSKNIQYF TGTGCCAGCAGCTCACAGGGTTCCAAAAACATTCAGTACTTC NA TRBJ2-4 NA TRBV7-9
CASSLWTGLDTEAFF TGTGCCAGCAGCTTGTGGACAGGACTCGACACTGAAGCTTTCTTT TRBD1 TRBJ1-1 few TRBV5-4
CASSVGPDMGTQYF TGTGCCAGCAGCGTAGGACCCGACATGGGGACCCAGTACTTC NA TRBJ2-5 NA TRBV9
CAWGEGSTDTQYF TGTGCCTGGGGCGAGGGAAGCACAGATACGCAGTATTTT NA TRBJ2-3 NA TRBV30
CASSGRTGNEKLFF TGTGCCAGCAGCGGACGGACAGGGAATGAAAAACTGTTTTTT TRBD1 TRBJ1-4 NA TRBV7-9
CASSLLGQGVGGGYTF TGTGCCAGCAGCTTATTAGGACAGGGTGTAGGGGGTGGCTACACCTTC TRBD1 TRBJ1-2 NA TRBV7-2
CASSPDMGYNSPLHF TGTGCCAGCTCACCGGACATGGGATATAATTCACCCCTCCACTTT NA TRBJ1-6 NA TRBV18
CASSDLTGNQPQHF TGTGCCAGCAGTGACCTGACAGGCAATCAGCCCCAGCATTTT NA TRBJ1-5 NA TRBV2
CASYLDGAYEQYF TGCGCCAGCTACCTGGACGGGGCCTACGAGCAGTACTTC NA TRBJ2-7 NA TRBV5-1
CASSDPERDFSYEQYF TGTGCCAGCAGTGACCCGGAGCGGGACTTCTCCTACGAGCAGTACTTC TRBD2 TRBJ2-7 NA TRBV6-4
CASSYSRGRGRDGYTF TGTGCCAGCAGTTACTCGAGAGGCAGGGGGCGCGATGGCTACACCTTC TRBD1 TRBJ1-2 NA TRBV6-6
CASSLALASGELFF TGTGCCAGCAGCTTAGCACTAGCGTCTGGGGAGCTGTTTTTT TRBD2 TRBJ2-2 NA TRBV7-9
CASSPAVGRDQPQHF TGTGCCAGCAGTCCCGCGGTGGGGCGCGACCAGCCCCAGCATTTT NA TRBJ1-5 NA TRBV7-2
CASSLSDRGANYGYTF TGTGCCAGCAGTTTATCGGACAGGGGGGCTAACTATGGCTACACCTTC TRBD1 TRBJ1-2 NA TRBV27
CASSQGQGRSYEQYF TGCGCCAGCAGCCAAGGACAGGGCCGATCCTACGAGCAGTACTTC TRBD1 TRBJ2-7 NA TRBV4-1
CASSGQFYEQYF TGTGCCAGCAGCGGACAGTTTTACGAGCAGTACTTC NA TRBJ2-7 NA TRBV28
CASSMDSGDYEQYF TGTGCCAGTAGTATGGACAGTGGGGACTACGAGCAGTACTTC NA TRBJ2-7 once TRBV19
CASSPFGGTTYGYTF TGTGCCAGCAGCCCCTTCGGGGGGACCACTTATGGCTACACCTTC NA TRBJ1-2 NA TRBV28
CASSTPHSPTKTEAFF TGTGCCAGTAGTACCCCCCATTCCCCTACCAAGACTGAAGCTTTCTTT NA TRBJ1-1 NA TRBV19
CASSPPSVAGNEQFF TGTGCCAGCTCACCACCTTCGGTAGCGGGCAATGAGCAGTTCTTC TRBD2 TRBJ2-1 NA TRBV18
CASSEFRQGTEAFF TGTGCCAGCAGTGAATTTCGACAGGGCACTGAAGCTTTCTTT TRBD1 TRBJ1-1 NA TRBV25-1
CASSETGEQYF TGTGCCAGCAGTGAAACGGGGGAGCAGTACTTC NA TRBJ2-7 NA TRBV2
CASSIGFGLAQETQYF TGTGCCAGTAGTATAGGATTTGGGCTAGCGCAAGAGACCCAGTACTTC NA TRBJ2-5 NA TRBV19
CASRSDRFYGYTF TGTGCCAGCAGGTCGGACAGATTTTATGGCTACACCTTC NA TRBJ1-2 NA TRBV28
CASSYSATGTSYGYTF TGTGCCAGCAGTTACAGCGCGACAGGTACAAGCTATGGCTACACCTTC NA TRBJ1-2 NA TRBV6-5
CASSLPSDRGIATNEKLFF TGTGCCAGCAGTTTACCCTCTGACAGGGGGATTGCAACTAATGAAAAACTGTTTTTT TRBD1 TRBJ1-4 NA TRBV28
CSANSYNEQFF TGCAGCGCTAACTCCTACAATGAGCAGTTCTTC NA TRBJ2-1 once TRBV29-1
CAINGGEGYEQYF TGTGCCATCAACGGAGGGGAGGGCTACGAGCAGTACTTC TRBD2 TRBJ2-7 once TRBV10-3
CATRGQVNTGELFF TGTGCCACCAGGGGACAGGTAAACACCGGGGAGCTGTTTTTT TRBD1 TRBJ2-2 NA TRBV24-1
CASSQDPSGSTDTQYF TGTGCCAGCAGCCAAGACCCTAGCGGTAGCACAGATACGCAGTATTTT TRBD2 TRBJ2-3 NA TRBV3-1/TRBV3-2
CASSLDHRETQYF TGTGCCAGCAGCTTAGATCACAGAGAGACCCAGTACTTC NA TRBJ2-5 NA TRBV11-3
CASSATSGRAGEQFF TGTGCCAGCAGCGCGACTAGCGGGAGGGCCGGGGAGCAGTTCTTC TRBD2 TRBJ2-1 NA TRBV9
CASRPRAGDYEQYF TGTGCCAGCAGACCCCGAGCGGGGGATTACGAGCAGTACTTC TRBD2 TRBJ2-7 NA TRBV7-9
CASSLAKRTEAFF TGTGCCAGCAGTCTCGCTAAGAGGACTGAAGCTTTCTTT NA TRBJ1-1 NA TRBV28
CASSTQENTEAFF TGTGCCAGCAGCACGCAGGAGAACACTGAAGCTTTCTTT NA TRBJ1-1 few TRBV7-9
CATSRDKRLAGVRRTDTQYF TGTGCCACCAGCAGAGATAAGCGGCTAGCGGGAGTAAGGCGCACAGATACGCAGTATTTT TRBD2 TRBJ2-3 once TRBV15
CASRSVPETQYF TGTGCCAGCCGGTCGGTCCCAGAGACCCAGTACTTC NA TRBJ2-5 NA TRBV12-3/TRBV12-4
CASSPPVLAEQFF TGTGCCAGCAGCCCCCCAGTTCTAGCGGAGCAGTTCTTC NA TRBJ2-1 NA TRBV6-2/TRBV6-3
CASSLPRGSGTDTQYF TGTGCCAGTAGTCTCCCCCGAGGGAGCGGCACAGATACGCAGTATTTT NA TRBJ2-3 NA TRBV19
CASSLQGGQPQHF TGTGCCAGCAGCTTACAGGGTGGTCAGCCCCAGCATTTT NA TRBJ1-5 few TRBV7-2
CASSPGRGSGQFF TGTGCCAGCAGCCCCGGGAGGGGGTCTGGGCAGTTCTTC TRBD2 TRBJ2-1 NA TRBV9
CASSLGGPDGYTF TGTGCCAGCTCACTAGGGGGCCCGGATGGCTACACCTTC TRBD1 TRBJ1-2 NA TRBV18
CASSDSSGANVLTF TGCGCTAGCAGCGATAGCTCTGGGGCCAACGTCCTGACTTTC NA TRBJ2-6 NA TRBV5-1
CSSGDSYEQYF TGCAGTAGCGGAGACTCCTACGAGCAGTACTTC NA TRBJ2-7 NA TRBV20-1
CASSSRMGTTGELFF TGTGCCAGCAGTTCAAGGATGGGCACCACCGGGGAGCTGTTTTTT NA TRBJ2-2 NA TRBV28
CASSVGVAMNTEAFF TGTGCCAGCAGCGTAGGGGTAGCGATGAACACTGAAGCTTTCTTT NA TRBJ1-1 NA TRBV9